This entry features one T cell receptor (beta chain) sequence. This clone's antigen is unknown. Within one base of it there is no much larger clone, and no base qualities were kept. Participants in the prospective study were enrolled through a virtual design, were aged 18 to 89 years, and lived in fewer than 30 United States geographic areas. In the prospective study, cohorts were assigned on the basis of participant-reported clinical history obtained from a screening survey and a study questionnaire. Recovered participants in ImmuneRACE Cohort 3 were defined as having two consecutive negative NP/OP PCR tests, clearance from a healthcare professional, or resolution of symptoms. Mobile phlebotomists in the prospective study collected whole blood, serum and a nasopharyngeal or oropharyngeal swab from every participant. Additional blood draws and questionnaires over an approximately two-month period could optionally be provided by prospective study participants. Prospective study blood samples were shipped either frozen or at room temperature before DNA extraction.

This sample was included in a study of blood T cell repertoires in COVID-19 (TCRdb year 2020). As for the study more broadly: Collaborator samples came from the United States, Italy and Spain and covered acute and convalescent phases of COVID-19. The material from the prospective study consisted of cDNA or gDNA derived from T cells, B-cell-depleted T cells, or PBMCs. The samples were drawn from the first 160 participants of the ongoing ImmuneRACE study and from under 1,500 subjects provided by 6 global collaborators. The sample metadata nearly always contained a de-identified subject ID, COVID-19 status, age in years and sex. Subjects who had been exposed to COVID-19, were actively infected with it, or had recovered from it provided the deeply sampled blood TCRbeta repertoires that made up the dataset. Where available, HLA class I and class II types were taken from metadata supplied by the sample provider and were not determined by assay-based typing. A freely available public database, intended as a resource for researchers studying the immune response to SARS-CoV-2, is where the repertoires were released.

TCRbeta CDR3 regions were amplified from genomic DNA by means of the immunoSEQ Assay, a bias-controlled multiplex PCR. In the paper's pipeline: Within the assay, amplification of reference gene primers was used to estimate how many nucleated cells each sample contained. Sequence reads were collapsed and filtered to measure the absolute abundance of every unique TCRbeta CDR3 rearrangement. Productive Simpson clonality was computed per sample as the square root of Simpson's diversity index over productive rearrangements. Held by TCRdb, this immuneACCESS table contains in-frame sequences only and omits some clones. Under half of the omission traces to an unresolved V gene where checked; the cause of the rest is unknown. From that table come the V and J calls and clone size; the DNA was used to work out D and trimming. In all, the sample holds 100,000 to 150,000 clones, and roughly 84% of those were seen once. Roughly 3.9% of the sample comes from the top ten.

The investigation overall reported the following: The quantity of clinical and demographic metadata differed by source and by participant and was supplied without curation.

Taken from cysteine to phenylalanine, the CDR3 has 12 residues. Kept here is only the CDR3 DNA, which spans 36 bases and is read in frame from base 1. V is shortened by 1 base, J by 5 bases, and the region joining them spans 5 bases. The V and J genes are TRBV12-3 or TRBV12-4 and TRBJ2-5; no D gene call is confident. This sequence originates from a woman aged 30 to 39 who had recovered from COVID-19. Sequenced: PBMCs or T cells enriched from blood (not recorded which). Here is the DNA: TGTGCCAGCAGTTTAGTACGGGAGACCCAGTACTTC. Translated, it reads CASSLVRETQYF.